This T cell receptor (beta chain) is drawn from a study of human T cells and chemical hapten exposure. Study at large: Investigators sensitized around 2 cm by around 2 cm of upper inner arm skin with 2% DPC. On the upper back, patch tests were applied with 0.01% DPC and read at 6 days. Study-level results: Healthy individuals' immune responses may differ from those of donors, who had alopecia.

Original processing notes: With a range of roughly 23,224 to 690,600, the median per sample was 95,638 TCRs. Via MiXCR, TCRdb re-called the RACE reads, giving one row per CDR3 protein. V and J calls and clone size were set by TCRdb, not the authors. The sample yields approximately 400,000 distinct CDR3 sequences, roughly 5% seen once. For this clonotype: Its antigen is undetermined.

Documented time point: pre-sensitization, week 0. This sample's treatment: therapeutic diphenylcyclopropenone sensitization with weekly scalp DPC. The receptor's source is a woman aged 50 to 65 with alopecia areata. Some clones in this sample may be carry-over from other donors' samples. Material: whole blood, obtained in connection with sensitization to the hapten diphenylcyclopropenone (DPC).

The CDR3 region has the DNA TGTGCCAGCAGTCGGACTACACGCGGTTATGGCTACACCTTC. Translation: CASSRTTRGYGYTF. This sequence joins TRBV6-5 and TRBJ1-2; D not certain. This CDR3 has 14 amino acids. Trimming removed 5 bases from V and 5 bases from J, with 15 bases in between. Germline V CDR1 and CDR2: MNHEY, SVGAGI.